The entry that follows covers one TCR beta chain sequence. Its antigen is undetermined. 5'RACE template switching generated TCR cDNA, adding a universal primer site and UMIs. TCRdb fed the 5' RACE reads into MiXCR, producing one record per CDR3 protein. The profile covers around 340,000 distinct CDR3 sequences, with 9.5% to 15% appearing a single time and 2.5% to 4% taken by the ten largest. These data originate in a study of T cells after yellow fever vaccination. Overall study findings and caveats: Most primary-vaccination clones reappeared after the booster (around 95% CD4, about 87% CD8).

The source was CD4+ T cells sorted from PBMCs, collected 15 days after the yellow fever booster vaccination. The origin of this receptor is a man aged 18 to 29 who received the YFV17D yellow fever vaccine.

CDR3 region: CASSYSGQGDSGANVLTF. CDR3 nucleotide sequence: TGTGCCAGCAGTTACTCCGGACAGGGAGACTCTGGGGCCAACGTCCTGACTTTC. The rearrangement joins TRBV6-5 to TRBJ2-6; 8 positions match TRBD1. CDR3 size: 18 residues. Germline V gene lookup returns CDR1 MNHEY and CDR2 SVGAGI. The ends lost 0 bases at V and 0 bases at J; junction bases unmatched: 4.